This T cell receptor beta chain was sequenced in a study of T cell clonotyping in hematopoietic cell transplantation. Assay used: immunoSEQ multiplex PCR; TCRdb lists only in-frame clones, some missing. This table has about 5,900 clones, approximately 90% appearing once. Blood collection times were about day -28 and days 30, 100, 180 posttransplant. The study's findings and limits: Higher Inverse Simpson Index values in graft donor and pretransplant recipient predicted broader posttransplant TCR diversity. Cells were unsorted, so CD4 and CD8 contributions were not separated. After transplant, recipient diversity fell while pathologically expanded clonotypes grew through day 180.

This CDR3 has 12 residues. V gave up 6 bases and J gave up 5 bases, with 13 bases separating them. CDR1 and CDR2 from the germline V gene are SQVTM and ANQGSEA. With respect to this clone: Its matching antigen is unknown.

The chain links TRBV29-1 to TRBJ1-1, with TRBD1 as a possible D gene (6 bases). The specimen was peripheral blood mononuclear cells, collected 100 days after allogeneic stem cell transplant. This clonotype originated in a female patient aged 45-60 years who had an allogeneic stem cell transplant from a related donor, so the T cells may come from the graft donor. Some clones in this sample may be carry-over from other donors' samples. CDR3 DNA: TGCAGCGTCACGAGGGGGTATACTGAAGCTTTCTTT. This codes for CSVTRGYTEAFF. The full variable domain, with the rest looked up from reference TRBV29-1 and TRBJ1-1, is SAVISQKPSRDICQRGTSLTIQCQVDSQVTMMFWYRQQPGQSLTLIATANQGSEATYESGFVIDKFPISRPNLTFSTLTVSNMSPEDSSIYLCSVTRGYTEAFFGQGTRLTVV.